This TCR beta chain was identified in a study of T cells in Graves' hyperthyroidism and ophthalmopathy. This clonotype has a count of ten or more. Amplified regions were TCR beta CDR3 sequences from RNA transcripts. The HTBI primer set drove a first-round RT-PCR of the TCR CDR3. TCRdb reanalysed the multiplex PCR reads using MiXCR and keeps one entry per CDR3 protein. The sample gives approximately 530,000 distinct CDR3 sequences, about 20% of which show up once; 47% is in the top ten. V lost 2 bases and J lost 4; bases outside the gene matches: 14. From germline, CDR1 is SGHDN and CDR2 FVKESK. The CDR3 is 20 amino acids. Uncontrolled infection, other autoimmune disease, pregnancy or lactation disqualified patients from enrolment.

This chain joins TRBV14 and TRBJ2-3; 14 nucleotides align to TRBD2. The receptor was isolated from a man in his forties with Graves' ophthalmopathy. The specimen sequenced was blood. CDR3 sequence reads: CASSQFVPGTSGSRADTQYF. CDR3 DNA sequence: TGTGCCAGCAGCCAATTCGTTCCGGGGACTAGCGGGAGTCGGGCAGATACGCAGTATTTT.